These 26 T cell receptor beta chains were sequenced from one sample in a study of T cells after yellow fever vaccination. TCRdb reprocessed the 5' RACE reads via MiXCR and lists one record per CDR3 protein. The sample holds about 260,000 distinct CDR3 sequences, 13% seen once. Material: CD4+ T cells sorted from PBMCs, obtained 45 days after the yellow fever booster vaccination. The receptor set was obtained from a man aged 25-40 years who received the YFV17D yellow fever vaccine.

The rearrangement links TRBV6-2 or TRBV6-3 to TRBJ1-1; 7 nucleotides line up with TRBD1. The CDR3 runs 16 residues. Germline V gene lookup returns CDR1 MNHEY and CDR2 SVGEGT. V trimming: 6 bases; J trimming: 4 bases; junction bases outside the gene matches: 14. The CDR3 sequence is CASRLTTGEGSTEAFF. Here the CDR3 DNA reads TGTGCCAGCAGACTAACTACAGGGGAGGGGAGCACTGAAGCTTTCTTT.

The V call is TRBV27, the J call TRBJ2-7; 7 bases match TRBD2. The J segment lost 5 bases and the V segment lost 2 bases, leaving 6 bases of the junction unmatched. CDR3 length: 14 residues. The V gene's germline CDR1 is MNHEY and CDR2 SMNVEV (reference sequence). Written as DNA, the CDR3 is TGTGCCAGCAGTTTAGGAGGGAGGGTAAACGAGCAGTACTTC. Amino acid sequence: CASSLGGRVNEQYF.

In this sample, this clonotype turned up once. The chain couples TRBV3-1 to TRBJ2-2; D call uncertain. Germline V gives CDR1 LGHDT, CDR2 YNNKEL (reference sequence). CDR3 length: 15 residues. The V end was cut by 1 base, the J end by 6 bases, with 12 bases between. The CDR3 here is CASSQVQLKAGELFF. The CDR3 DNA sequence: TGTGCCAGCAGCCAAGTTCAGTTGAAGGCCGGGGAGCTGTTTTTT.

The chain is built from TRBV6-6 and TRBJ2-7; 9 bases agree with TRBD1. This CDR3 is built from 13 residues. V gave up 10 bases and J gave up 4 bases; unmatched junction bases: 8. CDR1 and CDR2 from the germline V gene are MNHNY and SVGAGI (reference sequence). The CDR3 protein is CATKGTGNYEQYF. CDR3 nucleotide sequence: TGTGCCACTAAGGGGACAGGGAATTACGAGCAGTACTTC.

This chain links TRBV5-4 with TRBJ1-2, with D possibly matching TRBD1 (5 bases). The germline CDR1 and CDR2 sequences are SGHNT and YYREEE (reference sequence). The CDR3 sequence is 14 residues long. V was trimmed by 4 bases and J by 8 bases, leaving 18 bases between them. The CDR3 DNA sequence: TGTGCCAGCAGCGCCCAAACAGGACTCCTAGGCTACACCTTC. It is translated as CASSAQTGLLGYTF.

The chain has TRBV5-1 and TRBJ2-7; the D gene is possibly TRBD1 (5 bases). CDR3 size: 15 residues. Germline V gene sequence: CDR1 SGHRS, CDR2 YFSETQ. Trimming shortened V by 5 bases and J by 7 bases, and 22 bases separated the two germline ends. DNA for the CDR3: TGCGCCAGCAGGCAAGAACCCGCACCACAGGAGGAGCAGTACTTC. It specifies CASRQEPAPQEEQYF.

This clonotype was counted only a few times. This chain links TRBV11-2 with TRBJ2-3; D unclear. The CDR3 extends over 13 amino acids. Germline CDR1 and CDR2: SGHAT and FQNNGV. Deletions cut 5 bases from V and 6 bases from J, with 12 bases between. CDR3 protein: CASSLGIGDTQYF. DNA for the CDR3: TGTGCCAGCAGCCTTGGGATCGGGGATACGCAGTATTTT.

The V and J genes are TRBV7-2 and TRBJ2-1, with TRBD2 matching 7 bases. This CDR3 comprises 14 residues. After removal of 8 bases from V and 3 bases from J, the junction contained 7 bases not matched to a gene. Germline values: CDR1 SGHTA, CDR2 FQGNSA. The CDR3 region has the DNA TGTGCCAGCCGCGGGGTAGCGGGCTACAATGAGCAGTTCTTC. Encoded protein: CASRGVAGYNEQFF. The entire variable domain, with the rest obtained from reference TRBV7-2 and TRBJ2-1, is as follows: GAGVSQSPSNKVTEKGKDVELRCDPISGHTALYWYRQSLGQGLEFLIYFQGNSAPDKSGLPSDRFSAERTGGSVSTLTIQRTQQEDSAVYLCASRGVAGYNEQFFGPGTRLTVL.

The chain has TRBV5-1 and TRBJ1-5; D is uncertain. Per the germline V gene, CDR1 is SGHRS and CDR2 is YFSETQ. Trimming pared 0 bases from V and 6 bases from J, leaving 7 bases between. The CDR3 has 13 residues. Here the CDR3 DNA reads TGCGCCAGCAGCTTGGGGTGGGGTCAGCCCCAGCATTTT. It specifies CASSLGWGQPQHF.

This clonotype came up a few times. Germline is not matched at one junction end, which may reflect a read error. The V and J genes are TRBV20-1 and TRBJ2-1; 11 bases are shared with TRBD2. Germline assignment: CDR1 DFQATT and CDR2 SNEGSKA (reference sequence). This CDR3 has 14 amino acids. This CDR3 is CSARELAGAKTPLF. Written as DNA, the CDR3 is TGCAGTGCTAGAGAACTAGCGGGAGCCAAAACCCCCCTCTTC.

This clonotype was recorded once. This sequence joins TRBV6-2 or TRBV6-3 and TRBJ2-6; no definite D call. The CDR3 sequence is 16 residues long. Trimming stripped 7 bases from V and 0 bases from J, with 13 bases between. CDR1 is MNHEY, CDR2 SVGEGT, per germline. CDR3 bases: TGTGCCAGCATGCATTTTCGGGTCTCTGGGGCCAACGTCCTGACTTTC. Its protein product is CASMHFRVSGANVLTF.

This clonotype was seen a few times. The V and J genes are TRBV5-1 and TRBJ1-1, with 7 nucleotides matching TRBD1. The length of the CDR3 is 14 residues. Germline lookup yields CDR1 SGHRS and CDR2 YFSETQ. The J segment lost 1 base and the V segment lost 1 base, leaving 1 base of the junction unmatched. The CDR3 DNA follows: TGCGCCAGCAGCTTGAGGACAGGGAACACTGAAGCTTTCTTT. Encoded protein: CASSLRTGNTEAFF.

This chain connects TRBV20-1 to TRBJ2-1; 7 nucleotides match TRBD2. CDR3 length: 14 amino acids. Germline V gene data show CDR1 as DFQATT and CDR2 as SNEGSKA (reference sequence). V was clipped by 6 bases and J by 6 bases; unmatched bases: 11. CDR3 region: CSAHLGGKRNEQFF. In DNA, the CDR3 is TGCAGTGCCCACCTGGGGGGGAAGCGCAATGAGCAGTTCTTC.

The chain combines TRBV5-1 with TRBJ2-3; D not resolved. Germline CDR1 SGHRS, CDR2 YFSETQ. The CDR3 length is 13 residues. V shed 0 bases and J shed 2 bases, with 4 bases lying between them. The CDR3 coding sequence is TGCGCCAGCAGCTTGGTGGCCACAGATACGCAGTATTTT. This translates into CASSLVATDTQYF.

V is TRBV14 and J is TRBJ2-5; D gene ambiguous. This CDR3 has 15 residues. Germline CDR1 reads SGHDN; CDR2 reads FVKESK. V lost 0 bases to trimming and J lost 2 bases, with 10 bases between them. In nucleotides, the CDR3 is TGTGCCAGCAGCCAAGAACGGTCCCGGCAAGAGACCCAGTACTTC. Protein: CASSQERSRQETQYF.

The rearrangement uses TRBV7-2 and TRBJ2-7; 14 bases map to TRBD2. This CDR3 contains 16 residues. The V and J ends lost 1 base and 9 bases, in that order; junction bases with no gene match: 8. Germline V gene data show CDR1 as SGHTA and CDR2 as FQGNSA. CDR3 in amino acids: CASSLGGTSGRVGQYF. The CDR3 region has the DNA TGTGCCAGCAGCTTAGGGGGGACTAGCGGGAGAGTCGGGCAGTACTTC. The entire variable domain, with the rest obtained from reference TRBV7-2 and TRBJ2-7, is as follows: GAGVSQSPSNKVTEKGKDVELRCDPISGHTALYWYRQSLGQGLEFLIYFQGNSAPDKSGLPSDRFSAERTGGSVSTLTIQRTQQEDSAVYLCASSLGGTSGRVGQYFGPGTRLTVT.

The chain joins TRBV12-3 or TRBV12-4 to TRBJ2-1, with TRBD2 identical over 7 bases. J gave up 9 bases and V 3 bases, and 5 bases lay outside the gene matches. The CDR3 contains 13 residues. The CDR3 sequence: CASSFGGEGEQFF. The CDR3 DNA reads TGTGCCAGCAGTTTTGGGGGGGAAGGTGAGCAGTTCTTC.

This clonotype was counted only a few times. The chain joins TRBV5-1 to TRBJ2-7; 11 positions agree with TRBD1. The CDR3 is made up of 15 amino acids. With 1 base clipped from V and 3 bases from J, the junction kept 3 bases outside the gene matches. Per germline, CDR1 SGHRS and CDR2 YFSETQ. CDR3 sequence reads: CASSLRDRGIYEQYF. The CDR3 region has the DNA TGCGCCAGCAGCTTGCGGGACAGGGGGATCTACGAGCAGTACTTC.

A few counts support this clonotype. The rearrangement uses TRBV11-2 and TRBJ2-1; 10 bases match TRBD2. Trimming cost V 5 bases and J 4 bases; bases outside gene matches: 11. Germline lookup yields CDR1 SGHAT and CDR2 FQNNGV. The CDR3 extends over 17 amino acids. CDR3 DNA: TGTGCCAGCAGCCCACTCGGGAGCGGGAGGGTTTACAATGAGCAGTTCTTC. Residues: CASSPLGSGRVYNEQFF.

This clonotype was counted a few times. As DNA, the CDR3 is TGTGCCACCGGGACTATCGGCACCGGGGAGCTGTTTTTT. Protein: CATGTIGTGELFF. V gene TRBV24-1 combines with J gene TRBJ2-2; 7 bases agree with TRBD2. The germline gives CDR1 KGHDR, CDR2 SFDVKD. The CDR3 runs 13 residues. Losses at the gene ends were 9 bases for V and 4 bases for J; bases not matched to a gene: 4.

This clonotype was seen a few times. The rearrangement joins TRBV2 to TRBJ1-5; the D is unclear. CDR1 is SNHLY and CDR2 is FYNNEI in the germline V gene. The CDR3 sequence is 14 residues long. Deletions cut 3 bases from V and 4 bases from J, with 10 bases between. CDR3 amino acids: CASSDMVGNQPQHF. The CDR3 nucleotides are TGTGCCAGCAGTGATATGGTGGGAAATCAGCCCCAGCATTTT.

Comment on this clonotype: At one boundary the junction diverges from the germline segment, which might be a read error. V gene TRBV10-3 combines with J gene TRBJ2-5, with D tentatively TRBD1 or TRBD2 (5 bases each). The CDR3 consists of 13 residues. Germline V CDR1 and CDR2: ENHRY, SYGVKD. The CDR3 protein is CAISSGAKETEYF. The DNA for the CDR3 is TGTGCCATCAGCTCCGGGGCCAAAGAGACCGAGTACTTC.

This clonotype was found many times. V and J are TRBV3-1 and TRBJ1-2; the match to TRBD1 covers 9 bases. Trimming at V came to 1 base and at J to 0 bases, leaving 6 bases not matched to a gene. Germline V gene lookup returns CDR1 LGHDT and CDR2 YNNKEL (reference sequence). The CDR3 is made up of 17 amino acids. CDR3 DNA: TGTGCCAGCAGCCAAGGAGGGACAGGGAACGCTAACTATGGCTACACCTTC. Protein sequence: CASSQGGTGNANYGYTF.

The rearrangement links TRBV20-1 to TRBJ2-3; D perhaps matches TRBD2 (5 bases). This CDR3 has 17 residues. V was shortened by 6 bases and J by 3 bases, with 25 bases between the two germline ends. Germline-derived CDR1 and CDR2 are DFQATT and SNEGSKA (reference sequence). The CDR3 bases are TGCAGTGCCCCTAATGTGTGGAGCGGTGGTAGGACAGATACGCAGTATTTT. Translation gives CSAPNVWSGGRTDTQYF.

V gene TRBV12-3 or TRBV12-4 combines with J gene TRBJ1-2; D perhaps matches TRBD1 (6 bases). This CDR3 comprises 13 residues. Trimming took 1 base from V and 4 from J, leaving 7 bases between them. CDR3 nucleotides: TGTGCCAGCAGTTTAGGGACAGTCTATGGCTACACCTTC. It codes for CASSLGTVYGYTF.

This clonotype was seen a few times. The genes are TRBV10-3 and TRBJ2-7, with 9 bases lining up with TRBD2. The CDR3 covers 15 residues. The V segment lost 0 bases and the J segment 4 bases; nucleotides outside the gene matches: 4. Germline V gene data show CDR1 as ENHRY and CDR2 as SYGVKD. In DNA, the CDR3 is TGTGCCATCAGTGAGTCGGCTAGCGGGATTTACGAGCAGTACTTC. This translates into CAISESASGIYEQYF.